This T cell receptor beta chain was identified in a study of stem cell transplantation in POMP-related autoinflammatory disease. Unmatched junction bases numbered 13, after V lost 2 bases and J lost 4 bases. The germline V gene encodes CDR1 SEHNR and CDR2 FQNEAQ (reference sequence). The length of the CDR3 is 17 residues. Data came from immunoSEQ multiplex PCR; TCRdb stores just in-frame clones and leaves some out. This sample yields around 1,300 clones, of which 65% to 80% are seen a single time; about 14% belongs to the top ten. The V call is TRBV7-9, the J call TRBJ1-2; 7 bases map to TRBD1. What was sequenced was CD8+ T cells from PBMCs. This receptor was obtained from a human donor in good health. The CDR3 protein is CASSLPGQYALAYGYTF. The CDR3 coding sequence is TGTGCCAGCAGCTTACCGGGACAGTACGCTTTGGCCTATGGCTACACCTTC.